This T cell receptor (beta chain) was documented in a study of blood T cells in healthy people across ages. PCR was performed a second time for about 7 to 11 cycles using a sample-barcoded 5' primer and a J-beta primer mix. A single record per CDR3 protein comes from TCRdb applying MiXCR to the 5' RACE reads. This repertoire shows roughly 1 million distinct CDR3 sequences, about 23% found once; its top ten account for approximately 0.79%. Germline V lookup: CDR1 LGHDT, CDR2 YNNKEL (reference sequence). The CDR3 spans 15 residues. The V and J ends lost 4 bases and 1 base respectively, with 13 bases between them. In addition, the sample was reused for a study of T cells of mothers and their children. In that study: T cell clones that were persistent and microchimeric went undetected.

Sequenced: blood. This receptor was obtained from a girl aged 2-9 years in good health. This chain connects TRBV3-1 to TRBJ2-5, with TRBD1 as a possible D gene (5 bases). The CDR3 protein is CASSPIRQPQETQYF. The CDR3, as DNA: TGTGCCAGCAGCCCTATCCGACAGCCCCAAGAGACCCAGTACTTC.